The 20 T cell receptor beta chains below all came from one sample that was sequenced in a study of circulating and synovial CD4+ cells in juvenile arthritis. The repertoire was sequenced with immunoSEQ multiplex PCR; TCRdb's copy has only in-frame clones and lacks some. Found here are around 13,000 clones, roughly 84% of them singletons; the top ten hold more than 3.5%. The specimen sequenced was CD4+ T cells from synovial fluid. These TCRs come from a human patient with juvenile idiopathic arthritis. Some clones in this sample may be carry-over from other donors' samples.

The genes are TRBV30 and TRBJ1-5, with 7 bases that match TRBD1. With 3 bases clipped from V and 1 base from J, the junction kept 9 bases outside the gene matches. The germline CDR1 and CDR2 sequences are GTSNPN and SVGIG (reference sequence). The CDR3 is made up of 16 amino acids. For the CDR3, the DNA is TGTGCCTGGAGGGAACAGGGGTTTGGGAGCAATCAGCCCCAGCATTTT. Its translation is CAWREQGFGSNQPQHF.

This chain uses TRBV20-1 with TRBJ2-5; a possible D gene is TRBD2 (6 bases). The V gene lost 6 bases and the J gene lost 4 bases, with 9 bases spanning the gap. The CDR3 is made up of 11 amino acids. Per the germline V gene, CDR1 is DFQATT and CDR2 is SNEGSKA (reference sequence). CDR3 amino acids: CSAKEGETQYF. CDR3 bases: TGCAGTGCGAAGGAGGGAGAGACCCAGTACTTC.

The chain employs TRBV29-1 and TRBJ2-3, with D tentatively TRBD2 (6 bases). Germline V gene lookup returns CDR1 SQVTM and CDR2 ANQGSEA. V lost 5 bases, J lost 6 bases, and 15 bases lay in between. CDR3 size: 13 residues. The CDR3 reads CSVLGGMRDTQYF. In DNA, the CDR3 is TGCAGCGTTTTAGGAGGGATGAGGGATACGCAGTATTTT.

V usage is TRBV18 and J usage is TRBJ2-1; a possible D gene is TRBD2 (5 bases). Trimming stripped 3 bases from V and 4 bases from J, with 7 bases between. Germline CDR1 KGHSH, CDR2 LQKENI. The CDR3 has 13 amino acids. The chain's CDR3 is CASSPPGYNEQFF. CDR3 sequence (DNA): TGTGCCAGCTCACCCCCGGGATACAATGAGCAGTTCTTC.

The genes are TRBV10-3 and TRBJ1-1, with unresolved D. The CDR3 extends over 17 amino acids. The ends were cut back, 3 bases at V and 1 base at J, with 18 bases in the middle. The germline V gene has CDR1 ENHRY and CDR2 SYGVKD. In nucleotides, the CDR3 is TGTGCCATCAGTGATACGTCGAGGATTGGAGAGAACACTGAAGCTTTCTTT. It yields the protein CAISDTSRIGENTEAFF.

The CDR3 DNA follows: TGCGCCAGCAGTTCGGTCGGAGGGGCTAATGAAAAACTGTTTTTT. Translation gives CASSSVGGANEKLFF. The rearrangement joins TRBV5-1 to TRBJ1-4, with a tentative D call TRBD1 (5 bases). V lost 5 bases to trimming and J lost 3 bases, with 14 bases between them. Germline CDR1 reads SGHRS; CDR2 reads YFSETQ. CDR3 length equals 15 residues.

The chain joins TRBV30 to TRBJ2-3; D might be TRBD1 (6 bases). The CDR3 sequence is 15 residues long. Trimming cost V 0 bases and J 1 base, with 11 bases left between them. Germline V gene sequence: CDR1 GTSNPN, CDR2 SVGIG (reference sequence). For the CDR3, the DNA is TGTGCCTGGAGTGTAGGGGGAAAGGGCACAGATACGCAGTATTTT. This sequence encodes CAWSVGGKGTDTQYF.

The V and J genes are TRBV7-6 and TRBJ2-7; TRBD2 matches 12 bases. Germline trimming cut 5 bases from V and 0 bases from J; bases unmatched to any gene: 5. The germline gives CDR1 SGHVS, CDR2 FNYEAQ. The CDR3 covers 16 residues. The CDR3: CASSPRTSGVSYEQYF. Here the CDR3 DNA reads TGTGCCAGCAGCCCCCGGACTAGCGGGGTCTCCTACGAGCAGTACTTC.

The chain has TRBV2 and TRBJ2-7; the match to TRBD1 covers 7 bases. After removal of 6 bases from V and 4 bases from J, the junction contained 3 bases not matched to a gene. In germline, CDR1 is SNHLY, CDR2 FYNNEI. The CDR3 runs to 12 residues. The chain's CDR3 is CASSETGYEQYF. The CDR3 DNA is TGTGCCAGCAGCGAGACAGGGTACGAGCAGTACTTC.

The rearrangement uses TRBV5-1 and TRBJ2-5, with 8 bases aligning to TRBD2. Germline CDR1 reads SGHRS; CDR2 reads YFSETQ. Trimming at V came to 4 bases and at J to 1 base, leaving 3 bases not matched to a gene. The CDR3 loop spans 14 amino acids. The CDR3 loop reads CASSQLAGQETQYF. In DNA form, the CDR3 reads TGCGCCAGCAGCCAGCTAGCGGGCCAAGAGACCCAGTACTTC.

The chain combines TRBV30 with TRBJ2-6; D perhaps matches TRBD2 (6 bases). The CDR3 loop spans 17 amino acids. Germline lookup yields CDR1 GTSNPN and CDR2 SVGIG (reference sequence). Between the trimmed V and J ends, which lost 4 bases and 3 bases, there was a span of 19 bases. CDR3 amino acids: CAWMKRGLIDGANVLTF. CDR3 DNA: TGTGCCTGGATGAAGAGGGGACTGATTGATGGGGCCAACGTCCTGACTTTC. The entire variable domain, with the rest obtained from reference TRBV30 and TRBJ2-6, is as follows: SQTIHQWPATLVQPVGSPLSLECTVEGTSNPNLYWYRQAAGRGLQLLFYSVGIGQISSEVPQNLSASRPQDRQFILSSKKLLLSDSGFYLCAWMKRGLIDGANVLTFGAGSRLTVL.

The genes are TRBV2 and TRBJ1-3; the match to TRBD1 covers 8 bases. Germline CDR1 and CDR2: SNHLY and FYNNEI. This CDR3 has 13 amino acids. V was clipped by 6 bases and J by 2 bases; unmatched bases: 0. The CDR3 nucleotides are TGTGCCAGCAGGGACAGGGCTGGAAACACCATATATTTT. This sequence encodes CASRDRAGNTIYF. Complete variable domain (other parts from reference TRBV2 and TRBJ1-3): EPEVTQTPSHQVTQMGQEVILRCVPISNHLYFYWYRQILGQKVEFLVSFYNNEISEKSEIFDDQFSVERPDGSNFTLKIRSTKLEDSAMYFCASRDRAGNTIYFGEGSWLTVV.

The genes are TRBV30 and TRBJ1-2; tentative D call: TRBD1 (6 bases). V lost 3 bases to trimming and J lost 4 bases, with 12 bases between them. Germline-derived CDR1 and CDR2 are GTSNPN and SVGIG (reference sequence). The CDR3 length is 13 residues. As DNA, the CDR3 is TGTGCCTGGAGGGGCCAGGGGCGCTATGGCTACACCTTC. This codes for CAWRGQGRYGYTF.

The chain joins TRBV7-2 to TRBJ1-1; D call uncertain. This CDR3 comprises 16 residues. Deletions cut 6 bases from V and 0 bases from J, with 17 bases between. Per germline, CDR1 SGHTA and CDR2 FQGNSA. CDR3 coding DNA: TGTGCCAGCAGAAAGAACTCTGGTGTAATGAACACTGAAGCTTTCTTT. The encoded protein is CASRKNSGVMNTEAFF.

J is TRBJ1-2 and V is TRBV2, with D possibly matching TRBD1 (5 bases). Germline assignment: CDR1 SNHLY and CDR2 FYNNEI. This CDR3 has 14 amino acids. Trimming shortened V by 7 bases and J by 0 bases, and 12 bases separated the two germline ends. The CDR3: CASISGMPNYGYTF. The CDR3 DNA reads as TGTGCCAGCATTTCAGGGATGCCTAACTATGGCTACACCTTC.

The rearrangement links TRBV6-5 to TRBJ1-1; D gene ambiguous. The CDR3 length is 13 residues. The V gene's germline CDR1 is MNHEY and CDR2 SVGAGI. V lost 6 bases and J 5 bases, leaving 13 bases between the germline ends. The CDR3 reads CASSPRPATEAFF. As DNA, the CDR3 is TGTGCCAGCAGCCCCAGGCCGGCGACTGAAGCTTTCTTT.

This clone was counted only a few times. The chain recombines TRBV29-1 with TRBJ1-1; tentatively, D is TRBD1 (5 bases). Germline V CDR1 and CDR2: SQVTM, ANQGSEA. V was pared by 4 bases and J by 7 bases, with 13 bases between. The CDR3 spans 12 residues. CDR3 amino acids: CSVGRAGSEAFF. CDR3 DNA: TGCAGCGTTGGCAGGGCGGGGAGTGAAGCTTTCTTT.

There are a few counts of this clone. In DNA form, the CDR3 reads TGTGCCAGCAGCTCGTCTCTCGGGGAGCGGCGCACCGGGGAGCTGTTTTTT. Protein product: CASSSSLGERRTGELFF. The chain employs TRBV7-6 and TRBJ2-2, with D perhaps TRBD2 (5 bases). Trimming removed 4 bases from V and 4 bases from J, with 19 bases in between. CDR1 is SGHVS, CDR2 FNYEAQ, per germline. This CDR3 has 17 residues.

The chain recombines TRBV19 with TRBJ1-1; D is ambiguous. V gave up 7 bases and J gave up 0 bases, with 12 bases separating them. CDR1 is LNHDA and CDR2 is SQIVND in the germline V gene (reference sequence). The CDR3 has 14 amino acids. DNA for the CDR3: TGTGCCAGTACTGCGGAAGCGATGAACACTGAAGCTTTCTTT. Its protein is CASTAEAMNTEAFF.

By share, this clone counts as large. V and J are TRBV18 and TRBJ1-1, with 7 bases lining up with TRBD1. Trimming at V came to 4 bases and at J to 6 bases, leaving 8 bases not matched to a gene. The length of the CDR3 is 14 residues. In germline, CDR1 is KGHSH, CDR2 LQKENI. The CDR3 is CASSRTGTFAEAFF. DNA for the CDR3: TGTGCCAGCTCACGGACAGGAACGTTCGCTGAAGCTTTCTTT.